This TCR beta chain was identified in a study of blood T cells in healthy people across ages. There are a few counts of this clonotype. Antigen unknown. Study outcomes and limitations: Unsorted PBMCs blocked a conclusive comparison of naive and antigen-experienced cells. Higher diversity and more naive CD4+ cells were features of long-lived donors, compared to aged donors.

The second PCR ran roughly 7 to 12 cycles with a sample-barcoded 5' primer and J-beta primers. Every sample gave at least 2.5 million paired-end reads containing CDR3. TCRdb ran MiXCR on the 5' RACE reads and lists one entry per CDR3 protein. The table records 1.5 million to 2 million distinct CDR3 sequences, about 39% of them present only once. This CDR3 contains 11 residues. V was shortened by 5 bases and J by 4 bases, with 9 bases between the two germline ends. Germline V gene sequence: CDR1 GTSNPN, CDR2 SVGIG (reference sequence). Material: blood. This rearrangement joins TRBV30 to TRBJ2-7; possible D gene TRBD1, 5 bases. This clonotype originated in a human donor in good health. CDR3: CAWETAYEQYF. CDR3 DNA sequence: TGTGCCTGGGAGACAGCTTACGAGCAGTACTTC. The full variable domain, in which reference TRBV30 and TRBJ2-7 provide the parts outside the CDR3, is SQTIHQWPATLVQPVGSPLSLECTVEGTSNPNLYWYRQAAGRGLQLLFYSVGIGQISSEVPQNLSASRPQDRQFILSSKKLLLSDSGFYLCAWETAYEQYFGPGTRLTVT.